This TCR beta chain was sequenced in a study of T cells in narcolepsy. Background on the study: Healthy controls were enrolled alongside patients with narcolepsy type 1 or type 2.

Concerning this clone itself: What it binds is unknown.

Study-level points and caveats: Autoreactive HCRT-specific and TRIB2-specific clonotypes were marked in same-patient CSF-versus-blood CD4+ comparisons. Reportedly, autoreactive clonotypes were serially detected in patients' blood but not controls'.

The CDR3 spans 16 residues. Germline-derived CDR1 and CDR2 are MRHNA and SNTAGT. V was pared by 4 bases and J by 2 bases, with 14 bases between. Data came from immunoSEQ multiplex PCR; TCRdb stores just in-frame clones and leaves some out. There are some 30,000 clones in the sample; 86% occur only once, and 0.9% to 1.2% lies in the top ten. The rearrangement links TRBV6-4 to TRBJ2-2, with D possibly matching TRBD2 (6 bases). This receptor was taken from a human donor with narcolepsy. Sequencing was done on a sample of CD45RA- memory CD4+ T cells from PBMCs. This chain's CDR3 is CASSGAGGTNTGELFF. CDR3 nucleotides: TGTGCCAGCAGTGGAGCAGGTGGGACTAACACCGGGGAGCTGTTTTTT.